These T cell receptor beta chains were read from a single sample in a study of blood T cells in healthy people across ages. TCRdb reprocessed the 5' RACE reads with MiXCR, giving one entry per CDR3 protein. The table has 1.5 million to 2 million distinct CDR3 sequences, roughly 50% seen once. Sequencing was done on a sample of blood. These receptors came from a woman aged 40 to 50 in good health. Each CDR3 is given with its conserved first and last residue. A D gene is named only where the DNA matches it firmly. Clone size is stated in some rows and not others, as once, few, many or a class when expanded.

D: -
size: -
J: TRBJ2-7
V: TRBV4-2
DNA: TGTGCCAGCAGCCAAGAGGCTAGGTCCTACGAGCAGTACTTC
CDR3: CASSQEARSYEQYF

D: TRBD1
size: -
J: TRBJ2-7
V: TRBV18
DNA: TGTGCCAGCGCACCCAGGGGGCAATACGAGCAGTACTTC
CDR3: CASAPRGQYEQYF

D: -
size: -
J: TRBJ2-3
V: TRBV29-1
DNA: TGCAGCGGAGGCAGGGGCCTTACTAGCACAGCTACGCAGTATTTT
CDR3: CSGGRGLTSTATQYF

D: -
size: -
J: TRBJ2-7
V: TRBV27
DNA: TGTGCCAGCAGAAATTCCGCCGGGACGCTGTACTACGAGCAGTACTTC
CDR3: CASRNSAGTLYYEQYF

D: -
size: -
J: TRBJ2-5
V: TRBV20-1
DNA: TGCAGTGCTAGATATCAGCAGCCGACTCAAGAGACCCAGTACTTC
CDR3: CSARYQQPTQETQYF

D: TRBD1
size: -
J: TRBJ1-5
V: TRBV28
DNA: TGTGCCAGCAGTTCCGGGACAGTAAAAAATCAGCCCCAGCATTTT
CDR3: CASSSGTVKNQPQHF

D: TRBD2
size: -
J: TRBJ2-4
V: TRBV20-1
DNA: TGCAGTGCTAGAGAGACTAGCGGGGGCCTGATAGGGATTCAGTACTTC
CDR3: CSARETSGGLIGIQYF

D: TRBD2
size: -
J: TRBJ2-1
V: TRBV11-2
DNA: TGTGCCAGCAGCCAAACCGGGACTAGCGGGGTTTCCTACAATGAGCAGTTCTTC
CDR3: CASSQTGTSGVSYNEQFF

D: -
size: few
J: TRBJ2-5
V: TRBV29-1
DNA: TGCAGCGTTGCGGGTGCAGTTGGAGAGACCCAGTACTTC
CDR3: CSVAGAVGETQYF

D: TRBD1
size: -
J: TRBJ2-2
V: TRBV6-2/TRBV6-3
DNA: TGTGCCAGCAGTCCATCCAGGGGGCGGACCGGGGAGCTGTTTTTT
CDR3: CASSPSRGRTGELFF

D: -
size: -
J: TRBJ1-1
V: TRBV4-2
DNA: TGTGCCAGCAGCCAAGATGGGGCAGTGAACACTGAAGCTTTCTTT
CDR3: CASSQDGAVNTEAFF

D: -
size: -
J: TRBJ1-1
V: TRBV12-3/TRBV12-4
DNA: TGTGCCAGCAGTTCTTACAGGGAAACTGAAGCTTTCTTT
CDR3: CASSSYRETEAFF

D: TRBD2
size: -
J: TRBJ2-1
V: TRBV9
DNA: TGTGCCAGCAGCGTAGCTTCGATAGTAGCGGGGGATTGGGGCTACGATGAGCAGTTCTTC
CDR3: CASSVASIVAGDWGYDEQFF

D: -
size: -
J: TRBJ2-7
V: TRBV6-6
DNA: TGTGCCAGCAGTTACGGCGGGGTTCGTTACAATGAGCAGTACTTC
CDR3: CASSYGGVRYNEQYF

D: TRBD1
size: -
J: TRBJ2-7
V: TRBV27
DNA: TGTGCCAGCAGTCAAGGGACAGTAGTCACCTACGAGCAGTACTTC
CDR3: CASSQGTVVTYEQYF

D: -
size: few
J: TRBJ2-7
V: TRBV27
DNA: TGTGCCAGCGGGCAGTCCGGTTTCGAGCAGTACTTC
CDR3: CASGQSGFEQYF

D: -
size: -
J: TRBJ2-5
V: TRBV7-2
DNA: TGTGCCAGCAGCTTAGTTGCGGCAGTGGGGTTACAAGAGACCCAGTACTTC
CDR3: CASSLVAAVGLQETQYF

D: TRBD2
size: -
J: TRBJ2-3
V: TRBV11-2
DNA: TGTGCCAGCAGTACTAGCGGGGGCTGGTTGACAGATACGCAGTATTTT
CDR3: CASSTSGGWLTDTQYF

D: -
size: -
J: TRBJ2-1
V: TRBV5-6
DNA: TGTGCCAGCAGCTTGTTCACGGGGACCTCCCTCTACAATGAGCAGTTCTTC
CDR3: CASSLFTGTSLYNEQFF

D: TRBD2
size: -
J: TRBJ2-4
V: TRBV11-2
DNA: TGTGCCAGCAGCTCCCCACTAGCGGGGGGGCCATTGGTAGCCAAAAACATTCAGTACTTC
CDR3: CASSSPLAGGPLVAKNIQYF

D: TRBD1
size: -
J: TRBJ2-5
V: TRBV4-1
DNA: TGCGCCAGCAGCCAAGATCCCGGGACAGGGACTTACAATGAGCAGTACTTC
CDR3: CASSQDPGTGTYNEQYF

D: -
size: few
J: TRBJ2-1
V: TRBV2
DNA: TGTGCCAGCAGTGATGTGCTCGGGGTAGATGAGCAGTTCTTC
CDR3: CASSDVLGVDEQFF

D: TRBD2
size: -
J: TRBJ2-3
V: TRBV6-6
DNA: TGTGCCAGCAGGGGGACTAGCGGTGAAGCCACAGATACGCAGTATTTT
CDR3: CASRGTSGEATDTQYF

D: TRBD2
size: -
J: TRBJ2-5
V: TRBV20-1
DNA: TGCAGTGCCCCTGACGCGGAGGGAGGGGAAGAGACCCAGTACTTC
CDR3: CSAPDAEGGEETQYF